One and the same sample provided the 32 T cell receptor beta chains below, sequenced in a study of regulatory T cells in long-lasting Graves disease. Time point denoted: persistent/refractory GD, antithyroid drugs over 5 years with positive TRAb. RNA from PBMCs was the source of the TCR library. Sequencing libraries for TCR beta were prepared with iRepertoire HTBI primers and Arm-PCR of CDR3 regions. TCRdb redid the calling of the multiplex PCR reads with MiXCR, one entry per CDR3 protein. The sample shows around 460,000 distinct CDR3 sequences, about 22% of them seen only once. Sequences were derived from peripheral blood mononuclear cells (PBMCs), sampled when the disease was refractory, from a patient treated with antithyroid drugs. Receptors were obtained from a female donor with Graves disease.

This clonotype was counted a few times. This chain connects TRBV4-1 to TRBJ1-4; D is undetermined. The CDR3 spans 15 residues. Per the germline V gene, CDR1 is MGHRA and CDR2 is YSYEKL. The V end lost 3 bases, the J end lost 0 bases, and 8 bases lay between the germline ends. This CDR3 reads CASSHRLPTNEKLFF. CDR3 nucleotides: TGCGCCAGCAGCCATCGGTTACCAACTAATGAAAAACTGTTTTTT.

This clonotype was counted between two and nine times. The V and J genes are TRBV14 and TRBJ1-4; D unresolved. This CDR3 spans 14 amino acids. Germline V gene sequence: CDR1 SGHDN, CDR2 FVKESK. V was shortened by 4 bases and J by 6 bases, with 12 bases between the two germline ends. The CDR3 sequence is CASSRPSVDEKLFF. The CDR3 DNA reads TGTGCCAGCAGCCGCCCCTCGGTGGATGAAAAACTGTTTTTT.

The sample holds a few counts of this clonotype. V is TRBV7-2 and J is TRBJ1-4; 9 bases match TRBD1. Losses at the gene ends were 3 bases for V and 4 bases for J; bases not matched to a gene: 6. The CDR3 spans 16 residues. Per germline, CDR1 SGHTA and CDR2 FQGNSA. The CDR3 is CASSFAGTGNNEKLFF. The CDR3 region has the DNA TGTGCCAGCAGCTTCGCCGGGACAGGGAATAATGAAAAACTGTTTTTT.

The sample holds a few counts of this clonotype. This chain uses TRBV4-3 with TRBJ1-4, with D perhaps TRBD1 (5 bases). CDR3 length equals 15 residues. V was cut by 1 base and J by 4 bases, with 10 bases left in between. Germline-derived CDR1 and CDR2 are LGHNA and YSLEER. The CDR3 spells CASSQVVGRNEKLFF. The CDR3 coding sequence is TGCGCCAGCAGCCAAGTTGTGGGGCGTAATGAAAAACTGTTTTTT.

This clonotype was seen many times. The chain joins TRBV28 to TRBJ2-5; 7 bases are shared with TRBD2. CDR1 and CDR2 (germline): MDHEN, SYDVKM. There are 16 residues in the CDR3. Losses at the gene ends were 2 bases for V and 2 bases for J; bases not matched to a gene: 8. This chain's CDR3 is CASSLGGDGDQETQYF. CDR3 nucleotide sequence: TGTGCCAGCAGTTTAGGGGGGGACGGCGATCAAGAGACCCAGTACTTC.

This clonotype showed up just once. The chain employs TRBV7-2 and TRBJ1-2; D not resolved. The CDR3 contains 15 residues. Germline assignment: CDR1 SGHTA and CDR2 FQGNSA. Trimming removed 1 base from V and 0 bases from J, with 9 bases in between. The CDR3 sequence: CASSLDTSTNYGYTF. The CDR3 DNA follows: TGTGCCAGCAGCTTAGACACTTCGACTAACTATGGCTACACCTTC.

This clonotype was counted at least ten times. The genes are TRBV12-3 or TRBV12-4 and TRBJ2-5; perhaps TRBD2 as D (6 bases). V was pared by 1 base and J by 6 bases, with 18 bases between. This CDR3 contains 16 residues. The CDR3 loop is CASSLGLGGMEKTQYF. CDR3 sequence (DNA): TGTGCCAGCAGTTTAGGGTTGGGCGGGATGGAGAAGACCCAGTACTTC.

This clonotype was counted once. V and J are TRBV12-3 or TRBV12-4 and TRBJ2-1; 11 nucleotides agree with TRBD2. V shed 1 base and J 8 bases; nucleotides not matched to a gene: 10. The length of the CDR3 is 17 residues. CDR3 sequence reads: CASSLVAGGFLKDEQFF. In nucleotides, the CDR3 is TGTGCCAGCAGTTTAGTAGCGGGAGGGTTCCTAAAGGATGAGCAGTTCTTC.

This clonotype was seen ten or more times. The genes are TRBV28 and TRBJ1-5, with a tentative D call TRBD1 (6 bases). With 2 bases removed from V and 8 bases from J, the gap between germline ends came to 13 bases. CDR3 length: 14 residues. Germline lookup yields CDR1 MDHEN and CDR2 SYDVKM. DNA of the CDR3: TGTGCCAGCAGTTTACCGAGGGGGTTAAAGCCCCAGCATTTT. It translates to CASSLPRGLKPQHF.

The gene calls are TRBV30 and TRBJ2-7; D is perhaps TRBD2 (5 bases). This CDR3 contains 14 residues. The germline gives CDR1 GTSNPN, CDR2 SVGIG (reference sequence). V lost 3 bases and J 7 bases, leaving 19 bases between the germline ends. Written as DNA, the CDR3 is TGTGCCTGGAGCCGTACAGCGGTTCAGGAGGAGCAGTACTTC. Protein product: CAWSRTAVQEEQYF. Using reference TRBV30 and TRBJ2-7 for the parts outside the CDR3, the full variable domain is SQTIHQWPATLVQPVGSPLSLECTVEGTSNPNLYWYRQAAGRGLQLLFYSVGIGQISSEVPQNLSASRPQDRQFILSSKKLLLSDSGFYLCAWSRTAVQEEQYFGPGTRLTVT.

A note on this clonotype: This may be a read error: a much more frequent sequence differs by one nucleotide. This chain links TRBV7-9 with TRBJ2-3; no definite D call. Trimming removed 1 base from V and 4 bases from J, with 3 bases in between. The CDR3 has 12 residues. The germline V gene encodes CDR1 SEHNR and CDR2 FQNEAQ (reference sequence). The DNA for the CDR3 is TGTGCCAGCAGCTTAGATCCAGATACGCAGTATTTT. Translating gives CASSLDPDTQYF.

This clonotype came up many times. V and J are TRBV12-5 and TRBJ1-2; no clear D. Germline V gene data show CDR1 as LGHNT and CDR2 as FRNRAP. The CDR3 length is 13 residues. Trimming shortened V by 1 base and J by 3 bases, and 6 bases separated the two germline ends. The CDR3 DNA reads as TGTGCTAGTGGTTTGGGGGGTGACTATGGCTACACCTTC. Amino acids: CASGLGGDYGYTF.

This clonotype was seen only a few times. The chain couples TRBV4-1 to TRBJ1-1; D possibly corresponds to TRBD1 (5 bases). Trimming shortened V by 5 bases and J by 1 base, and 14 bases separated the two germline ends. CDR3 size: 15 residues. Germline CDR1 and CDR2: MGHRA and YSYEKL. In nucleotides, the CDR3 is TGCGCCAGCAGCTCTATTGACAGTGAGAACACTGAAGCTTTCTTT. This codes for CASSSIDSENTEAFF.

This clonotype was seen a few times. The gene calls are TRBV7-9 and TRBJ2-2; tentatively, D is TRBD2 (5 bases). Per the germline V gene, CDR1 is SEHNR and CDR2 is FQNEAQ (reference sequence). V lost 5 bases and J 3 bases, leaving 16 bases between the germline ends. The CDR3 has 16 amino acids. CDR3 sequence (DNA): TGTGCCAGCAGCCCGGGGATACTAGGCGACACCGGGGAGCTGTTTTTT. It encodes CASSPGILGDTGELFF.

This sequence joins TRBV15 and TRBJ1-1; a possible D gene is TRBD1 (5 bases). This CDR3 is built from 12 residues. Trimming removed 6 bases from V and 6 bases from J, with 11 bases in between. Germline V lookup: CDR1 LNHNV, CDR2 YYDKDF (reference sequence). CDR3 protein: CATRVQGSEAFF. In nucleotides, the CDR3 is TGTGCCACCAGAGTTCAGGGTTCTGAAGCTTTCTTT. The full variable domain, in which reference TRBV15 and TRBJ1-1 provide the parts outside the CDR3, is DAMVIQNPRYQVTQFGKPVTLSCSQTLNHNVMYWYQQKSSQAPKLLFHYYDKDFNNEADTPDNFQSRRPNTSFCFLDIRSPGLGDTAMYLCATRVQGSEAFFGQGTRLTVV.

The chain combines TRBV7-2 with TRBJ2-3, with D perhaps matching TRBD1 (5 bases). The J call may be incorrect, as the DNA end agrees better with TRBJ1-5. The CDR3 is 19 amino acids. Germline V gene sequence: CDR1 SGHTA, CDR2 FQGNSA. This chain's CDR3 is CASSLHRGLADSSTDTQHF. CDR3 in DNA: TGTGCCAGCAGCTTACACCGGGGACTAGCGGACTCGAGCACAGATACGCAGCATTTT.

This clonotype was counted a few times. V and J are TRBV7-9 and TRBJ2-5; D gene ambiguous. Germline values: CDR1 SEHNR, CDR2 FQNEAQ (reference sequence). The length of the CDR3 is 14 residues. Trimming stripped 5 bases from V and 1 base from J, with 11 bases between. The CDR3 loop reads CASSPTRLQETQYF. DNA for the CDR3: TGTGCCAGCAGCCCCACCCGGCTCCAAGAGACCCAGTACTTC.

In this sample, this clonotype turned up many times. J is TRBJ1-6 and V is TRBV11-2; D not certain. Trimming removed 3 bases at V and 1 base at J, with 7 bases between. Germline CDR1 SGHAT, CDR2 FQNNGV. The CDR3 spans 15 residues. CDR3 residues: CASSFEGSYNSPLHF. DNA of the CDR3: TGTGCCAGCAGCTTCGAGGGTTCCTATAATTCACCCCTCCACTTT.

This clonotype has more than one count but fewer than ten. J is TRBJ2-7 and V is TRBV4-1; D ambiguous. V was clipped by 0 bases and J by 2 bases, with 8 bases between them. The CDR3 has 14 residues. In germline, CDR1 is MGHRA, CDR2 YSYEKL. The CDR3 region is CASSQDKGPYEQYF. CDR3 DNA: TGCGCCAGCAGCCAAGACAAGGGCCCCTACGAGCAGTACTTC.

This clonotype was counted only a few times. The V gene is TRBV7-2, the J gene TRBJ2-5; D is uncertain. This CDR3 contains 13 residues. Germline V gene lookup returns CDR1 SGHTA and CDR2 FQGNSA. V gave up 0 bases and J gave up 5 bases, with 7 bases separating them. CDR3 in DNA: TGTGCCAGCAGCTTAGCTTTCTCGGAGACCCAGTACTTC. Amino acid sequence: CASSLAFSETQYF.

V gene TRBV3-1 combines with J gene TRBJ1-1; 8 nucleotides match TRBD1. Per germline, CDR1 LGHDT and CDR2 YNNKEL (reference sequence). There are 11 residues in the CDR3. J was trimmed by 11 bases and V by 5 bases; bases with no gene match: 4. The CDR3 reads CASSDRGRAFF. The CDR3 DNA sequence: TGTGCCAGCAGCGACAGGGGACGGGCTTTCTTT.

This clonotype was seen many times. The chain joins TRBV20-1 to TRBJ1-5, with no clear D. The V and J ends lost 6 bases and 6 bases respectively, with 15 bases between them. The CDR3 is 13 amino acids. Germline CDR1 and CDR2: DFQATT and SNEGSKA (reference sequence). The CDR3 sequence is CSATPPLAQPQHF. Here the CDR3 DNA reads TGCAGTGCCACCCCTCCGTTGGCTCAGCCCCAGCATTTT.

The chain uses TRBV29-1 and TRBJ2-7, with D unresolved. V was shortened by 4 bases and J by 3 bases, with 7 bases between the two germline ends. There are 11 residues in the CDR3. Germline loops: CDR1 SQVTM, CDR2 ANQGSEA. The CDR3 DNA reads TGCAGCGTTGTTCAGAACTACGAGCAGTACTTC. Translation gives CSVVQNYEQYF.

This clonotype has ten or more counts. This CDR3 reads CATSRLRDTQYQETQYF. CDR3 nucleotide sequence: TGTGCCACCTCCAGACTTCGGGACACCCAGTACCAAGAGACCCAGTACTTC. The chain joins TRBV27 to TRBJ2-5; possible D gene TRBD1, 6 bases. The CDR3 is 17 residues long. CDR1 is MNHEY and CDR2 is SMNVEV in the germline V gene (reference sequence). The ends were cut back, 10 bases at V and 0 bases at J, with 24 bases in the middle.

The V gene is TRBV12-3 or TRBV12-4, the J gene TRBJ2-1; 11 nucleotides align to TRBD2. The trim removed 3 bases at V and 6 bases at J, leaving 16 bases unmatched. This CDR3 region has 19 residues. The CDR3 sequence is CASSFGSALAGVEGNEQFF. The DNA of the CDR3 is TGTGCCAGCAGTTTCGGCAGCGCACTAGCGGGAGTGGAGGGCAATGAGCAGTTCTTC.

This clonotype has only a few counts. J is TRBJ1-1 and V is TRBV7-8; no reliable D call. V was cut by 5 bases and J by 5 bases, with 12 bases left in between. The CDR3 sequence is 13 residues long. Germline V gene sequence: CDR1 SGHVS, CDR2 FQNEAQ. CDR3 residues: CASSTYDRTEAFF. In DNA, the CDR3 is TGTGCCAGCAGCACCTACGATCGGACTGAAGCTTTCTTT.

This clonotype was detected a few times. V and J are TRBV3-1 and TRBJ1-1, with D perhaps matching TRBD1 (6 bases). V gave up 4 bases and J gave up 2 bases, with 20 bases separating them. This CDR3 has 17 amino acids. Germline assignment: CDR1 LGHDT and CDR2 YNNKEL (reference sequence). CDR3 bases: TGTGCCAGCAGCCTGTCCGGACAGACGGCAAGAAACACTGAAGCTTTCTTT. Amino acids: CASSLSGQTARNTEAFF.

This clonotype has a single count. The junction differs from germline at one of its ends, possibly a read error. This chain uses TRBV5-5 with TRBJ2-5; TRBD2 agrees at 15 bases. CDR1 is SGHKS and CDR2 is YYEKEE in the germline V gene (reference sequence). CDR3 length: 17 residues. CDR3 nucleotide sequence: TGTGCCGGCAGCTCCGGGACTAGCGGGAGGACGGGGGAGACCCAGTACTTC. Protein: CAGSSGTSGRTGETQYF.

The sample holds many counts of this clonotype. The V call is TRBV12-3 or TRBV12-4, the J call TRBJ2-7, with 7 bases identical to TRBD1. The CDR3 runs 15 residues. Unmatched junction bases numbered 11, after V lost 5 bases and J lost 4 bases. This CDR3 reads CASSLVVGGIYEQYF. Here the CDR3 DNA reads TGTGCCAGCAGTCTAGTTGTAGGGGGCATATACGAGCAGTACTTC.

This clonotype was seen many times. The genes are TRBV5-1 and TRBJ1-2, with D perhaps matching TRBD1 (6 bases). The germline V and J ends were trimmed by 4 bases and 4 bases, with 17 bases remaining between them. Per germline, CDR1 SGHRS and CDR2 YFSETQ. This CDR3 has 15 residues. CDR3 in amino acids: CASSQETGIFYGYTF. The CDR3 DNA sequence: TGCGCCAGCAGCCAGGAGACAGGAATTTTCTATGGCTACACCTTC.

In its sample, this clonotype was seen many times. V gene TRBV7-9 combines with J gene TRBJ2-5, with D perhaps matching TRBD1 (6 bases). The CDR3 spans 14 residues. Germline lookup yields CDR1 SEHNR and CDR2 FQNEAQ (reference sequence). V lost 3 bases and J 1 base, leaving 9 bases between the germline ends. CDR3 nucleotide sequence: TGTGCCAGCAGCTTTCGACAGGCCCAAGAGACCCAGTACTTC. Translation: CASSFRQAQETQYF. Based on the CDR3 plus reference TRBV7-9 and TRBJ2-5, the full variable domain is DTGVSQNPRHKITKRGQNVTFRCDPISEHNRLYWYRQTLGQGPEFLTYFQNEAQLEKSRLLSDRFSAERPKGSFSTLEIQRTEQGDSAMYLCASSFRQAQETQYFGPGTRLLVL.

J is TRBJ1-2 and V is TRBV6-1; TRBD1 might be the D (5 bases). Trimming shortened V by 10 bases and J by 0 bases, and 18 bases separated the two germline ends. CDR3 length: 15 residues. CDR1 is MNHNS and CDR2 is SASEGT in the germline V gene. The DNA for the CDR3 is TGTGCCACCCGTAGCCCAGGGTATTCTAACTATGGCTACACCTTC. It translates to CATRSPGYSNYGYTF.